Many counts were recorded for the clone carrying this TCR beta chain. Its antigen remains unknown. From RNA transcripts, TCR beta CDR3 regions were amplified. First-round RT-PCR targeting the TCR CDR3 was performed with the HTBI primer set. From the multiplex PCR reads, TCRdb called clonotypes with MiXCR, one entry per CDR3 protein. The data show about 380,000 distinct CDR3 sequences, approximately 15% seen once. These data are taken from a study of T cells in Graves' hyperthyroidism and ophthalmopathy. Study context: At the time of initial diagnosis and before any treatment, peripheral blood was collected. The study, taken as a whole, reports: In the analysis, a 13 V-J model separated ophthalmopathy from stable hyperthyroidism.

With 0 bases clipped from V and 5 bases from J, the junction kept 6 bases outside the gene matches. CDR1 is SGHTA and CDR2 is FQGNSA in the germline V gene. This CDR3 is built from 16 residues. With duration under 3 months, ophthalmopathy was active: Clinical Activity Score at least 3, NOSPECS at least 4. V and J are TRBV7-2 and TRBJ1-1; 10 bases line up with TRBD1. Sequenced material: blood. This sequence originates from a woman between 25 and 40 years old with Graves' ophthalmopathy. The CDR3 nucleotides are TGTGCCAGCAGCTTAGCGCCGACAGGGGGCTATACTGAAGCTTTCTTT. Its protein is CASSLAPTGGYTEAFF.